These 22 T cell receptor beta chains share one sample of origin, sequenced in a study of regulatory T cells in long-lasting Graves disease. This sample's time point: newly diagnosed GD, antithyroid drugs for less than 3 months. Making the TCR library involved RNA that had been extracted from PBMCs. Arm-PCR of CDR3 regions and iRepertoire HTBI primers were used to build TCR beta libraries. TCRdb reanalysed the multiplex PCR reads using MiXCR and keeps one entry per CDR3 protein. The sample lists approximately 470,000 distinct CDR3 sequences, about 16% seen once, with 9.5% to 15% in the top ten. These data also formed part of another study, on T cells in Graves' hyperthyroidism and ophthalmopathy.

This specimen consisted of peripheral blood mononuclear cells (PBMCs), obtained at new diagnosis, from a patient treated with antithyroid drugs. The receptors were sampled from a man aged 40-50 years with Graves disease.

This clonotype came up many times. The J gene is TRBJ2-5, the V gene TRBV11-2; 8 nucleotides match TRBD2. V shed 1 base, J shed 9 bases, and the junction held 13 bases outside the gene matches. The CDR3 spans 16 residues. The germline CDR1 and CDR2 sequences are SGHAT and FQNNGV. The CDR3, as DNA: TGTGCCAGCAGCTTAGGGCCGAGAGGGACTAGTCTGTCCCAGTACTTC. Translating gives CASSLGPRGTSLSQYF. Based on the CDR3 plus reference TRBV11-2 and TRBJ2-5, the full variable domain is EAGVAQSPRYKIIEKRQSVAFWCNPISGHATLYWYQQILGQGPKLLIQFQNNGVVDDSQLPKDRFSAERLKGVDSTLKIQPAKLEDSAVYLCASSLGPRGTSLSQYFGPGTRLLVL.

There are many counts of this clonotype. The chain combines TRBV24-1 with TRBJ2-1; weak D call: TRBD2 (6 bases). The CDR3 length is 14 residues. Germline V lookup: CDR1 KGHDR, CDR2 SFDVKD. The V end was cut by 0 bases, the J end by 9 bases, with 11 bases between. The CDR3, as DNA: TGTGCCACCAGTGATTTGGCGGGAAGGGCTGAGCAGTTCTTC. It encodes CATSDLAGRAEQFF.

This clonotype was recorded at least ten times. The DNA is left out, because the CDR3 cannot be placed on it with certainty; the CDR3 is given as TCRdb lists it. The CDR3 reads CASSQTDGARSCFF. This sequence joins TRBV3-1 and TRBJ2-2; the table names TRBD1, a call not compared with the DNA. The CDR3 length is 14 residues, termini included. Germline lookup yields CDR1 LGHDT and CDR2 YNNKEL (reference sequence).

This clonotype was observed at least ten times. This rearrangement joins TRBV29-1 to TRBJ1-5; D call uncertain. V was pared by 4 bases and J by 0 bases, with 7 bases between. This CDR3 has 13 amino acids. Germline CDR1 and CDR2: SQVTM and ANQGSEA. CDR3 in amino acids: CSVGGLSNQPQHF. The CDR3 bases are TGCAGCGTTGGAGGACTTAGCAATCAGCCCCAGCATTTT.

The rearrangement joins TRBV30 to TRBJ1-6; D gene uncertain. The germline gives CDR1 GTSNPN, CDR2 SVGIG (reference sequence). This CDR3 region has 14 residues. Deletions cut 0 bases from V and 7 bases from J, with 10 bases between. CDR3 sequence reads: CAWSVSDYNSPLHF. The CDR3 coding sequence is TGTGCCTGGAGTGTTTCGGATTACAATTCACCCCTCCACTTT.

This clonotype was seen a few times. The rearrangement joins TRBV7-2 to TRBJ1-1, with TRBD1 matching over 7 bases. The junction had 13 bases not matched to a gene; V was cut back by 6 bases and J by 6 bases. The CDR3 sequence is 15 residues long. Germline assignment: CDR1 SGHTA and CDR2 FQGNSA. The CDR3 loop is CASRLRLDRIAEAFF. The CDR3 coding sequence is TGTGCCAGCAGGTTAAGATTGGACAGGATCGCTGAAGCTTTCTTT.

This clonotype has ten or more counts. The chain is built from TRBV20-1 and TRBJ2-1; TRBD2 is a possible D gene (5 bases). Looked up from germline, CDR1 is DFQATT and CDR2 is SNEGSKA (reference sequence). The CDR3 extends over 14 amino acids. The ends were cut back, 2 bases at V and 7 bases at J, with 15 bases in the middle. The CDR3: CSARPEGRRNEQFF. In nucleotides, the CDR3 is TGCAGTGCTAGACCGGAAGGAAGGAGGAATGAGCAGTTCTTC.

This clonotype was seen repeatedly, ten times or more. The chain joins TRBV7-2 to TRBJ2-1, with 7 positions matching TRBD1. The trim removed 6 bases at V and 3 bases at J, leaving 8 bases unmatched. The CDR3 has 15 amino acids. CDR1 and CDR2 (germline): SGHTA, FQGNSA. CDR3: CASRQPGQSYNEQFF. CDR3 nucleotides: TGTGCCAGCAGGCAGCCGGGACAGAGCTACAATGAGCAGTTCTTC.

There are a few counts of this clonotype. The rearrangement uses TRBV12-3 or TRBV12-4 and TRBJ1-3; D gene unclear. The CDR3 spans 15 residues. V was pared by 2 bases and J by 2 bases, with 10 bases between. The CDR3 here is CASSLKGRTGNTIYF. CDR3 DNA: TGTGCCAGCAGTTTAAAGGGTCGCACTGGAAACACCATATATTTT.

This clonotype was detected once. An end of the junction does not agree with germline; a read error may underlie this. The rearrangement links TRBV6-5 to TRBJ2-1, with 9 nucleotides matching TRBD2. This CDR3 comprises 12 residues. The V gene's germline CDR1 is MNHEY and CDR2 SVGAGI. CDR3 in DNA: TGTGCCAGCAGTTTGACTAGCGGCGAGCAGCTCTTC. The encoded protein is CASSLTSGEQLF.

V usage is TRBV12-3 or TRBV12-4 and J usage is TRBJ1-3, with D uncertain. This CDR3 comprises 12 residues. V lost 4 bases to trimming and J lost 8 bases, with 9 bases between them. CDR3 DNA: TGTGCCAGCAGTTATCCCGGCGACACCATATATTTT. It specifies CASSYPGDTIYF.

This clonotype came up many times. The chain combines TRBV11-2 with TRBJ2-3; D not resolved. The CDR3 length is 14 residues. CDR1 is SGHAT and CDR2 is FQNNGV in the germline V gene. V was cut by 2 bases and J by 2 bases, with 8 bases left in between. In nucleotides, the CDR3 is TGTGCCAGCAGCTTACGAGAAAACACAGATACGCAGTATTTT. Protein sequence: CASSLRENTDTQYF.

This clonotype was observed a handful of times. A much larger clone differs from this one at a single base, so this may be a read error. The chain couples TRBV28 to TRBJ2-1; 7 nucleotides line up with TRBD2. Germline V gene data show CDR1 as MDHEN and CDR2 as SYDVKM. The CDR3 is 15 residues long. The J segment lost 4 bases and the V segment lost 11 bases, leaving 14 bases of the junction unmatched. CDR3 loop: CACTNPAGFYNEQFF. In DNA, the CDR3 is TGTGCCTGCACCAACCCAGCGGGATTTTACAATGAGCAGTTCTTC.

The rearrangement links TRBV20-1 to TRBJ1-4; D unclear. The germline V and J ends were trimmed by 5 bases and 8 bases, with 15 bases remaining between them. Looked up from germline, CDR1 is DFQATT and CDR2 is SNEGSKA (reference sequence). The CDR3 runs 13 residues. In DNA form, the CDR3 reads TGCAGTGCTCGGCCCCGTTTAGGGGAAAAACTGTTTTTT. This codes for CSARPRLGEKLFF.

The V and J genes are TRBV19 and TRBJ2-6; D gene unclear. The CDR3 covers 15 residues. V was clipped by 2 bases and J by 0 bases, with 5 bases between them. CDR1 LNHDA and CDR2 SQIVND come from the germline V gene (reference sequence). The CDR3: CASSISDSGANVLTF. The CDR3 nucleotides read TGTGCCAGTAGTATAAGCGACTCTGGGGCCAACGTCCTGACTTTC.

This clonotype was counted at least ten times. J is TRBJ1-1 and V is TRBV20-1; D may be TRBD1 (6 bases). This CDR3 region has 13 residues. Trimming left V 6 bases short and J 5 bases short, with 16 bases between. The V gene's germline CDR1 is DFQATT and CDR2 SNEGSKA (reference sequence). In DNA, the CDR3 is TGCAGTGCGGGGGCGCAGGGAAGGACTGAAGCTTTCTTT. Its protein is CSAGAQGRTEAFF.

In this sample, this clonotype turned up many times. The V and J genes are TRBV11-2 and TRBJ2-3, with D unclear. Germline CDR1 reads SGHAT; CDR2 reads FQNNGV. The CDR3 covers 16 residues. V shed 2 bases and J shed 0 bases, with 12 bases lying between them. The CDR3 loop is CASSLNGGTSTDTQYF. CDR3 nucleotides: TGTGCCAGCAGCTTAAACGGCGGTACTAGCACAGATACGCAGTATTTT.

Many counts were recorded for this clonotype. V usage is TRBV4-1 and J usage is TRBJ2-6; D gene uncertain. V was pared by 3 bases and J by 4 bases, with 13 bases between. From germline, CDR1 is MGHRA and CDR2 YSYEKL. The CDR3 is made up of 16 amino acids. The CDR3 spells CASSQFLGSGANVLTF. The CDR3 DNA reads TGCGCCAGCAGCCAGTTCCTCGGCTCAGGGGCCAACGTCCTGACTTTC.

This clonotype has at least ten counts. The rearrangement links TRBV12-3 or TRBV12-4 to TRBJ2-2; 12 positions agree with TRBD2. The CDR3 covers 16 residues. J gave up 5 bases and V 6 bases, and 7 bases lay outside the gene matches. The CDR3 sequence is CASSYGLAGRTGELFF. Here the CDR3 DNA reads TGTGCCAGCAGCTATGGACTAGCGGGACGGACCGGGGAGCTGTTTTTT.

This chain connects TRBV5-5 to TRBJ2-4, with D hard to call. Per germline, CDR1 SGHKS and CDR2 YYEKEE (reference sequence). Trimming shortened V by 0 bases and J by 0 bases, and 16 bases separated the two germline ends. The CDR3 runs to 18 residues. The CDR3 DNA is TGTGCCAGCAGCTTGGAGAACGGACCCCCTATAGCCAAAAACATTCAGTACTTC. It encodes CASSLENGPPIAKNIQYF.

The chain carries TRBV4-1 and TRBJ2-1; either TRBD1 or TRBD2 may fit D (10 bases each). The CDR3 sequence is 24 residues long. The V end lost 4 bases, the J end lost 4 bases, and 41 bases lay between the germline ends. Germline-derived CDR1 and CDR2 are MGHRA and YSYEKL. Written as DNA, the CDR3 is TGCGCCAGCAGCCCATGGACAGGGGGAACTAGCGGGGACCACGGGGGTGCCTCTTACAATGAGCAGTTCTTC. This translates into CASSPWTGGTSGDHGGASYNEQFF.

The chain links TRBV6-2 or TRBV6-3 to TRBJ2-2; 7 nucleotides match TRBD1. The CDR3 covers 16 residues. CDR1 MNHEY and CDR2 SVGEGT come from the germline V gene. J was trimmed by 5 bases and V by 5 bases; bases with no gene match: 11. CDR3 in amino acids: CASSDRQGEGTGELFF. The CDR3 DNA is TGTGCCAGCAGTGACCGACAGGGAGAAGGTACCGGGGAGCTGTTTTTT.